A single sample gave rise to the 27 T cell receptor beta chains below, sequenced in a study of regulatory T cells in long-lasting Graves disease. Combining iRepertoire HTBI primers with Arm-PCR of CDR3 regions, the authors built TCR beta libraries. Each CDR3 protein gets one entry after TCRdb re-called the multiplex PCR reads with MiXCR. The data show 350,000 to 450,000 distinct CDR3 sequences, over 15% seen once. Time point denoted: newly diagnosed GD, antithyroid drugs for less than 3 months. PBMCs were the source of the RNA used for TCR sequencing. The same data also went into a second study, on T cells in Graves' hyperthyroidism and ophthalmopathy.

Here the sequenced sample was peripheral blood mononuclear cells (PBMCs), taken at new diagnosis, from a patient treated with antithyroid drugs. These receptors were obtained from a man aged 40-55 years with Graves disease.

This clonotype was detected ten times or more. This sequence joins TRBV5-1 and TRBJ2-2, with a tentative D call TRBD1 (7 bases). Germline V gives CDR1 SGHRS, CDR2 YFSETQ. The germline V and J ends were trimmed by 4 bases and 2 bases, with 18 bases remaining between them. The CDR3 is 17 amino acids. The CDR3 DNA is TGCGCCAGCAGCCCCGCCCGGGGGACAGCTAACACCGGGGAGCTGTTTTTT. Translation: CASSPARGTANTGELFF.

This clonotype was seen ten or more times. This chain links TRBV7-2 with TRBJ2-5; TRBD2 agrees at 9 bases. There are 16 residues in the CDR3. V trimming: 2 bases; J trimming: 5 bases; junction bases outside the gene matches: 9. Germline V gene data show CDR1 as SGHTA and CDR2 as FQGNSA. Here the CDR3 reads CASSLSRASGVETQYF. The CDR3 DNA reads as TGTGCCAGCAGCTTAAGTCGAGCTAGCGGGGTGGAGACCCAGTACTTC.

In its sample, this clonotype was seen many times. V gene TRBV6-1 combines with J gene TRBJ1-1; no clear D gene. The length of the CDR3 is 13 residues. CDR1 is MNHNS and CDR2 is SASEGT in the germline V gene. Trimming stripped 8 bases from V and 1 base from J, with 11 bases between. In DNA, the CDR3 is TGTGCCAGCGGATCCCAGCAGAACACTGAAGCTTTCTTT. Its protein product is CASGSQQNTEAFF.

This clonotype was seen repeatedly, ten times or more. The J gene is TRBJ2-3, the V gene TRBV7-3, with 7 bases that match TRBD1. The germline CDR1 and CDR2 sequences are SGHTA and FQGTGA. Trimming took 4 bases from V and 4 from J; bases not matched to a gene: 8. The CDR3 covers 15 residues. The CDR3 nucleotides read TGTGCCAGCAGCTCAAGACAGGGCTCATCAGATACGCAGTATTTT. It translates to CASSSRQGSSDTQYF.

Ten or more counts support this clonotype. The gene calls are TRBV5-1 and TRBJ1-4, with TRBD1 matching over 8 bases. The CDR3 has 16 amino acids. Losses at the gene ends were 4 bases for V and 4 bases for J; bases not matched to a gene: 9. Germline V CDR1 and CDR2: SGHRS, YFSETQ. The CDR3 here is CASSLGRTGNNEKLFF. DNA for the CDR3: TGCGCCAGCAGCCTCGGGAGGACAGGGAATAATGAAAAACTGTTTTTT.

On this clonotype itself: A read error may account for a junction end that differs from germline. V and J are TRBV9 and TRBJ2-1; D unresolved. Germline V lookup: CDR1 SGDLS, CDR2 YYNGEE. The CDR3 is 18 residues long. CDR3 residues: CASSVAGRRGNPRDEQFF. DNA of the CDR3: TGTGCTAGCAGCGTAGCAGGCAGGCGAGGCAACCCCAGAGATGAGCAGTTCTTC.

At least ten counts were recorded for this clonotype. This rearrangement joins TRBV18 to TRBJ2-4, with D possibly matching TRBD1 (6 bases). The CDR3 length is 15 residues. CDR1 is KGHSH, CDR2 LQKENI, per germline. V shed 2 bases and J shed 2 bases, with 10 bases lying between them. The CDR3 reads CASSPKDSSKNIQYF. CDR3 nucleotide sequence: TGTGCCAGCTCACCAAAGGACAGTTCCAAAAACATTCAGTACTTC.

The table lists this clonotype with many counts. The J gene is TRBJ1-1, the V gene TRBV18; possibly TRBD1 for D (5 bases). V was shortened by 7 bases and J by 0 bases, with 12 bases between the two germline ends. The CDR3 length is 14 residues. Germline lookup yields CDR1 KGHSH and CDR2 LQKENI. The CDR3 DNA sequence: TGTGCCAGCTTGGAGAACAGGTTGAACACTGAAGCTTTCTTT. Protein sequence: CASLENRLNTEAFF.

The chain has TRBV9 and TRBJ2-1; no definite D call. CDR3 size: 14 residues. From germline, CDR1 is SGDLS and CDR2 YYNGEE. The germline V and J ends were trimmed by 2 bases and 6 bases, with 12 bases remaining between them. In DNA form, the CDR3 reads TGTGCCAGCAGCGTTGTGGTTCTCTTCAATGAGCAGTTCTTC. This encodes CASSVVVLFNEQFF. The complete variable domain, with remaining parts taken from reference TRBV9 and TRBJ2-1, reads DSGVTQTPKHLITATGQRVTLRCSPRSGDLSVYWYQQSLDQGLQFLIQYYNGEERAKGNILERFSAQQFPDLHSELNLSSLELGDSALYFCASSVVVLFNEQFFGPGTRLTVL.

This clonotype was recorded at least ten times. The chain links TRBV3-1 to TRBJ2-7; a weak D match, TRBD2 (7 bases). Trimming removed 0 bases from V and 3 bases from J, with 12 bases in between. Germline lookup yields CDR1 LGHDT and CDR2 YNNKEL (reference sequence). This CDR3 has 15 amino acids. The CDR3 loop is CASSQDRGGGYEQYF. The CDR3 nucleotides read TGTGCCAGCAGCCAAGACAGGGGAGGGGGCTACGAGCAGTACTTC.

This clonotype showed up just once. This chain connects TRBV24-1 to TRBJ1-5; TRBD1 matches at 12 bases. J gave up 2 bases and V 4 bases, and 5 bases lay outside the gene matches. This CDR3 is built from 17 residues. Per germline, CDR1 KGHDR and CDR2 SFDVKD. The CDR3 region is CATSDRDRGLGNQPQHF. The CDR3 nucleotides are TGTGCCACCAGTGACCGGGACAGGGGGCTCGGCAATCAGCCCCAGCATTTT.

This clonotype has ten or more counts. The chain employs TRBV9 and TRBJ1-1; D ambiguous. Germline CDR1 SGDLS, CDR2 YYNGEE. The CDR3 has 13 amino acids. Deletions cut 5 bases from V and 1 base from J, with 9 bases between. The CDR3 loop is CASSLFPNTEAFF. The CDR3 coding sequence is TGTGCCAGCAGTTTATTCCCGAACACTGAAGCTTTCTTT.

J is TRBJ1-6 and V is TRBV9; D gene unclear. Germline CDR1 is SGDLS and CDR2 is YYNGEE. The CDR3 is 13 amino acids. V gave up 1 base and J gave up 9 bases, with 8 bases separating them. The CDR3 DNA reads TGTGCCAGCAGCGTAATGATCAGTTCACCCCTCCACTTT. This translates into CASSVMISSPLHF.

This clonotype has a count of ten or more. This chain uses TRBV18 with TRBJ1-3; 8 bases map to TRBD1. Germline V CDR1 and CDR2: KGHSH, LQKENI. Losses at the gene ends were 2 bases for V and 0 bases for J; bases not matched to a gene: 3. The CDR3 runs 16 residues. CDR3 DNA sequence: TGTGCCAGCTCACCAGGGACAGGCCACTCTGGAAACACCATATATTTT. Residues: CASSPGTGHSGNTIYF.

V and J are TRBV28 and TRBJ2-1; the D call may be TRBD1 or TRBD2 (6 bases each). V was clipped by 5 bases and J by 8 bases, with 16 bases between them. The CDR3 loop spans 14 amino acids. CDR1 is MDHEN and CDR2 is SYDVKM in the germline V gene. The CDR3 spells CASSPLGGGYEQFF. The CDR3, as DNA: TGTGCCAGCAGTCCCTTAGGAGGGGGGTATGAGCAGTTCTTC.

The CDR3 sequence: CASSDNRGDGEKLFF. CDR3 sequence (DNA): TGTGCCAGCAGTGATAATCGGGGGGATGGTGAAAAACTGTTTTTT. The chain uses TRBV25-1 and TRBJ1-4; possibly TRBD1 for D (5 bases). The CDR3 spans 15 residues. In germline, CDR1 is MGHDK, CDR2 SYGVNS. V dropped 3 bases and J dropped 7 bases, with 15 bases sitting between them.

This sequence joins TRBV29-1 and TRBJ2-3; 15 positions agree with TRBD2. The CDR3 length is 19 residues. V gave up 0 bases and J gave up 1 base; unmatched junction bases: 8. Germline CDR1 is SQVTM and CDR2 is ANQGSEA. This CDR3 is CSVEDTTGLAGGGTDTQYF. The CDR3 region has the DNA TGCAGCGTTGAAGATACCACGGGACTAGCGGGAGGTGGCACAGATACGCAGTATTTT.

This clonotype was observed many times. The chain joins TRBV28 to TRBJ1-5, with D tentatively TRBD1 (5 bases). This CDR3 contains 16 residues. The V and J ends lost 6 bases and 2 bases respectively, with 17 bases between them. Germline lookup yields CDR1 MDHEN and CDR2 SYDVKM. This chain's CDR3 is CASSPRGEVGNQPQHF. CDR3 coding DNA: TGTGCCAGCAGCCCCAGAGGGGAAGTGGGCAATCAGCCCCAGCATTTT.

This clonotype has just a few counts. This chain joins TRBV4-3 and TRBJ2-7; a possible D gene is TRBD1 (6 bases). This CDR3 is built from 16 residues. The V and J ends lost 0 bases and 5 bases respectively, with 17 bases between them. Germline loops: CDR1 LGHNA, CDR2 YSLEER. CDR3 bases: TGCGCCAGCAGCCAAGATTGGGGACAAGGTGAGGACGAGCAGTACTTC. It specifies CASSQDWGQGEDEQYF.

V and J are TRBV7-9 and TRBJ2-5; D is possibly TRBD1 (6 bases). The CDR3 length is 13 residues. The germline CDR1 and CDR2 sequences are SEHNR and FQNEAQ (reference sequence). Trimming took off 5 bases at V and 5 bases at J, with 12 bases between the two ends. CDR3 sequence reads: CASSPRGWETQYF. CDR3 DNA: TGTGCCAGCAGCCCAAGGGGGTGGGAGACCCAGTACTTC.

The V and J genes are TRBV27 and TRBJ2-5; D ambiguous. This CDR3 is 13 amino acids long. Deletions cut 2 bases from V and 7 bases from J, with 11 bases between. Germline V gives CDR1 MNHEY, CDR2 SMNVEV (reference sequence). The CDR3 bases are TGTGCCAGCAGTTTAGATATCTTGGGGACCCAGTACTTC. Residues: CASSLDILGTQYF.

This clonotype was found a few times. This chain links TRBV19 with TRBJ1-2, with D hard to call. CDR3 size: 14 residues. CDR1 and CDR2 (germline): LNHDA, SQIVND (reference sequence). Trimming shortened V by 5 bases and J by 0 bases, and 10 bases separated the two germline ends. The CDR3 nucleotides are TGTGCCAGTAGTGGAGGATTTCCTAACTATGGCTACACCTTC. The encoded protein is CASSGGFPNYGYTF.

This clonotype was found many times. The chain employs TRBV3-1 and TRBJ2-5; 7 positions agree with TRBD1. The germline gives CDR1 LGHDT, CDR2 YNNKEL (reference sequence). Losses at the gene ends were 1 base for V and 1 base for J; bases not matched to a gene: 6. The CDR3 consists of 16 residues. The CDR3 loop is CASSQVWTGRQETQYF. Here the CDR3 DNA reads TGTGCCAGCAGCCAAGTGTGGACAGGCCGCCAAGAGACCCAGTACTTC.

V is TRBV5-1 and J is TRBJ2-7; D may be TRBD1 (6 bases). The CDR3 runs to 15 residues. Germline V gene data show CDR1 as SGHRS and CDR2 as YFSETQ. V lost 0 bases to trimming and J lost 6 bases, with 16 bases between them. The CDR3 reads CASSLGGWRGGEQYF. The CDR3 DNA reads as TGCGCCAGCAGCTTGGGTGGCTGGAGAGGGGGCGAGCAGTACTTC.

This chain links TRBV11-3 with TRBJ2-3, with D perhaps TRBD1 or TRBD2 (5 bases each). The CDR3 is 16 residues long. V was shortened by 5 bases and J by 3 bases, with 18 bases between the two germline ends. Germline CDR1 is SGHNT and CDR2 is YENEEA. The CDR3 region has the DNA TGTGCCAGCAGCACCGGGACCCTGATGGGTACAGATACGCAGTATTTT. This encodes CASSTGTLMGTDTQYF.

This clonotype was counted ten times or more. The chain joins TRBV28 to TRBJ2-7, with 7 positions matching TRBD1. This CDR3 has 14 amino acids. The germline V gene encodes CDR1 MDHEN and CDR2 SYDVKM. V lost 6 bases and J lost 0; bases outside the gene matches: 5. The CDR3 sequence: CASSGQVSSYEQYF. The CDR3 DNA reads TGTGCCAGCAGCGGACAGGTTAGCTCCTACGAGCAGTACTTC.

The sample holds many counts of this clonotype. The chain recombines TRBV2 with TRBJ2-3; D gene ambiguous. This CDR3 contains 15 residues. Germline CDR1 is SNHLY and CDR2 is FYNNEI. V was pared by 2 bases and J by 1 base, with 10 bases between. The CDR3, as DNA: TGTGCCAGCAGTGAATGGACCCGGGGCACAGATACGCAGTATTTT. This sequence encodes CASSEWTRGTDTQYF.